These T cell receptor beta chains were read from a single sample in a study of shared clonotypes between healthy human individuals. Assay used: immunoSEQ multiplex PCR; TCRdb lists only in-frame clones, some missing. This table has about 770,000 clones, roughly two thirds appearing once. The sequenced sample was memory CD4+ T cells sorted from blood. The receptors derive from a woman in her 30s in good health. CDR3s include the opening cysteine and the closing phenylalanine or tryptophan. The D gene is left open where the match is weak. Only some rows state a clone size, as once, few, many or a class for expanded clones.

v_call,d_call,clone_size,j_call,cdr3_nt,cdr3_aa
TRBV5-1,TRBD1,-,TRBJ1-1,TGCGCCAGCAGCTTAGGGACAGCACCTGAAGCTTTCTTT,CASSLGTAPEAFF
TRBV6-6,-,-,TRBJ2-7,TGTGCCAGCAGTCCCGTTTTCCCCGCCTACGAGCAGTACTTC,CASSPVFPAYEQYF
TRBV19,-,-,TRBJ2-1,TGTGCCAGTAGTACACCGGGGCTTTATAGTGAGCAGTTCTTC,CASSTPGLYSEQFF
TRBV7-8,TRBD2,many,TRBJ2-7,TGTGCCAGCAGCTGGGACACGGGGGGGGAGCAGTACTTC,CASSWDTGGEQYF
TRBV10-2,TRBD1,-,TRBJ2-7,TGCGCCAGCAGGACTCGGGACAGGTACGAGCAGTACTTC,CASRTRDRYEQYF
TRBV7-9,-,-,TRBJ1-4,TGTGCCAGCAGCTTTGGGGGAGCAACTAATGAAAAACTGTTTTTT,CASSFGGATNEKLFF
TRBV6-6,-,-,TRBJ2-1,TGTGCCAGCATTTTTGGGGGGCTCAATACCGGCGAGCAGTTCTTC,CASIFGGLNTGEQFF
TRBV29-1,-,-,TRBJ2-1,TGCAGCGCTGTTGGCGGGGACTTCAATGAGCAGTTCTTC,CSAVGGDFNEQFF
TRBV11-2,-,-,TRBJ2-7,TGTGCCAGCAGCTCCTATAGCTACGAGCAGTACTTC,CASSSYSYEQYF
TRBV19,TRBD1,-,TRBJ2-7,TGTGCCAGTAGTATCTCCGGGACAGGGGTATTGTACGAGCAGTACTTC,CASSISGTGVLYEQYF
TRBV6-5,-,-,TRBJ2-5,TGTGCCAGCAGTTACTCCCTAGGTCGAGAGACCCAGTACTTC,CASSYSLGRETQYF
TRBV7-8,-,-,TRBJ2-1,TGTGCCAGCAGCTTAGTTGGCGGGTCCTCCTACAATGAGCAGTTCTTC,CASSLVGGSSYNEQFF
TRBV6-6,TRBD1,few,TRBJ2-5,TGTGCCAGCAGTTCGAGTACAGGGGGCTTCCAAGAGACCCAGTACTTC,CASSSSTGGFQETQYF
TRBV5-1,-,-,TRBJ2-1,TGCGCCAGCAGCTTGGCCGGTGGGGGCTCCTACAATGAGCAGTTCTTC,CASSLAGGGSYNEQFF
TRBV12-5,-,-,TRBJ1-4,TGTGCTAGTGGTTTACGGCTTAGACACTATAATGAAAAACTGTTTTTT,CASGLRLRHYNEKLFF
TRBV5-1,-,many,TRBJ2-7,TGCGCCAGCAGCTTGGACGGCAGGGTGTTGAGGGAGCAGTACTTC,CASSLDGRVLREQYF
TRBV30,-,-,TRBJ2-7,TGTGCCTGGAGCCCCCAGGGCACCTACGAGCAGTACTTC,CAWSPQGTYEQYF
TRBV10-3,-,-,TRBJ2-7,TGTGCCATCAGTGAGTCGGGTGGAACCTACGAGCAGTACTTC,CAISESGGTYEQYF
TRBV18,-,-,TRBJ1-4,TGTGCCAGCTCATCTGACGGTAATGAAAAACTGTTTTTT,CASSSDGNEKLFF
TRBV25-1,TRBD1,-,TRBJ2-7,TGTGCCAGCAGTGAATATAACAGGGGGAAGTACGAGCAGTACTTC,CASSEYNRGKYEQYF
TRBV28,TRBD1,few,TRBJ1-5,TGTGCCAGCAGTTTAAAGGGGACAGGGGGCAATCAGCCCCAGCATTTT,CASSLKGTGGNQPQHF
TRBV10-3,-,-,TRBJ2-3,TGTGCCATCAGTGGGGGGACGGACACAGATACGCAGTATTTT,CAISGGTDTDTQYF
TRBV6-6,TRBD1,-,TRBJ2-4,TGTGCCATAGGTCGACAGGGACAAAACATTCAGTACTTC,CAIGRQGQNIQYF
TRBV27,-,-,TRBJ1-4,TGTGCCAGCAGTTTGAGAGGGGAAAAACTGTTTTTT,CASSLRGEKLFF
TRBV7-8,TRBD2,medium-sized,TRBJ2-1,TGTGCCAGCAGCTCCCCTAGCGGGAACCTCTACGGTGAGCAGTTCTTC,CASSSPSGNLYGEQFF
TRBV28,TRBD1,-,TRBJ1-1,TGTGCCAGCAGTCCTGACAGGGCGCCGGGGACTGAAGCTTTCTTT,CASSPDRAPGTEAFF
TRBV4-2,TRBD1,-,TRBJ1-5,TGTGCCAGCAGCCATACCGGGACAGGGGCTAGCAATCAGCCCCAGCATTTT,CASSHTGTGASNQPQHF
TRBV18,-,-,TRBJ2-7,TGTGCCAGCTCACCACCGTTTCCTAGCTCCTACGAGCAGTACTTC,CASSPPFPSSYEQYF
TRBV27,-,-,TRBJ1-1,TGTGCCAGCAGTTTGCTCTTGAACACTGAAGCTTTCTTT,CASSLLLNTEAFF
TRBV7-6,-,-,TRBJ1-1,TGTGCCAGGGTTTACACTGAAGCTTTCTTT,CARVYTEAFF
TRBV6-5,-,-,TRBJ2-1,TGTGCCAGCAGTTACTCGAAGGTCCCCAGGGGAGAGCAGTTCTTC,CASSYSKVPRGEQFF
TRBV6-1,-,-,TRBJ1-4,TGTGCCAGCAGCGAAGGGGGAGGAGCTAATGAAAAACTGTTTTTT,CASSEGGGANEKLFF
TRBV6-5,-,-,TRBJ2-3,TGTGCCAGCAGCTGGGCCAGGAGCACAGATACGCAGTATTTT,CASSWARSTDTQYF
TRBV7-9,TRBD2,-,TRBJ2-1,TGTGCCAGCAGCCTTCGTGCAGCGGGAGGTAGTCCTGAGCAGTTCTTC,CASSLRAAGGSPEQFF
TRBV18,-,-,TRBJ2-5,TGTGCCAGTCACCAGGGACTTCGAGAGACCCAGTACTTC,CASHQGLRETQYF
TRBV6-1,TRBD1,-,TRBJ1-1,TGTGCCAGCAGATTCCAGGGGGCGTGGGGCACTGAAGCTTTCTTT,CASRFQGAWGTEAFF
TRBV18,-,-,TRBJ2-5,TGTGCCAGCTCAACGTACCAAGAGACCCAGTACTTC,CASSTYQETQYF
TRBV19,TRBD1,-,TRBJ2-7,TGTGCCAGTAGTATGATGGCTGGGACAGGCGCCTACTCCTACGAGCAGTACTTC,CASSMMAGTGAYSYEQYF
TRBV28,TRBD1,-,TRBJ2-7,TGTGCCAGCAGTTTAGGGACAGGGTTGGGATACGAGCAGTACTTC,CASSLGTGLGYEQYF
TRBV28,TRBD1,-,TRBJ1-4,TGTGCCAGCAGTTTATCGGGGACAGGGCCTGAAAAACTGTTTTTT,CASSLSGTGPEKLFF
TRBV6-5,-,-,TRBJ2-1,TGTGCCAGCAGTCATACCCCTCTGCATGAGCAGTTCTTC,CASSHTPLHEQFF
TRBV28,-,-,TRBJ2-5,TGTGCCAGCAGTATGTGGACCGGGGGCAAAGAGACCCAGTACTTC,CASSMWTGGKETQYF
TRBV6-4,TRBD2,-,TRBJ2-7,TGTGGTCAACCGGGCACTAGCGGTTTTTACGAGCAGTACTTC,CGQPGTSGFYEQYF
TRBV27,-,-,TRBJ1-1,TGTGCCAGCACCCCAGGTCACTCCTCGAACACTGAAGCTTTCTTT,CASTPGHSSNTEAFF
TRBV30,-,few,TRBJ1-5,TGTGCCTGGAGTGTAATGGGCAGGGTCAATCAGCCCCAGCATTTT,CAWSVMGRVNQPQHF
TRBV19,-,-,TRBJ1-1,TGTGCCACCCAGGATCCTGGGATGAACACTGAAGCTTTCTTT,CATQDPGMNTEAFF
TRBV28,TRBD2,-,TRBJ2-1,TGTGCCAGCATCGCGCCTAGCGGGAGTTTGAGGTCCTACAATGAGCAGTTCTTC,CASIAPSGSLRSYNEQFF
TRBV2,-,-,TRBJ2-7,TGTGCCAGCAGTGAAGTCGTTCCGCCTTCCTACGAGCAGTACTTC,CASSEVVPPSYEQYF
TRBV9,TRBD1,-,TRBJ1-2,TGTGCCAGCAGCACCAGGGGGGGGAAAGGTACCCAATATTATGGCTACACCTTC,CASSTRGGKGTQYYGYTF
TRBV19,TRBD1,-,TRBJ1-1,TGTGCCAGTAGGCGTACCGGGACAGCGAATGAAGCTTTCTTT,CASRRTGTANEAFF
TRBV20-1,-,-,TRBJ1-2,TGCAGTGCTAGCGTGGATGATGGCTACACCTTC,CSASVDDGYTF
TRBV28,TRBD2,many,TRBJ2-7,TGTGCCAGCAGTTTGGCCCCACTAGCGGGAGGCCCCTACGAGCAGTACTTC,CASSLAPLAGGPYEQYF
TRBV27,-,-,TRBJ2-1,TGTGCCAGCAGTTTAAAGGCAGCCGAACCGAGCTCCTACAATGAGCAGTTCTTC,CASSLKAAEPSSYNEQFF
TRBV30,-,-,TRBJ2-2,TGTGCCTGGAGTGTACCGTGGAATCAGGCCGGGGAGCTGTTTTTT,CAWSVPWNQAGELFF
TRBV15,-,-,TRBJ2-3,TGTGCCACCAGCAGAGCCCGGAACACAGATACGCAGTATTTT,CATSRARNTDTQYF
TRBV9,TRBD1,-,TRBJ1-1,TGTGCCAGCACCAGTGGACAGGGCAGTCCGGGTACTGAAGCTTTCTTT,CASTSGQGSPGTEAFF
TRBV19,-,few,TRBJ1-5,TGTGCCAGCGGTCAGGGGATGGGTCAGCCCCAGCATTTT,CASGQGMGQPQHF
TRBV9,TRBD1,-,TRBJ2-5,TGTGCCAGCAGCGCCCGAGCGAGGGGACAGGGGGGTGAGACCCAGTACTTC,CASSARARGQGGETQYF
TRBV27,-,-,TRBJ1-5,TGTGCCAGCAGTTTCAGATACAATCAGCCCCAGCATTTT,CASSFRYNQPQHF